These T cell receptor beta chains were read from a single sample in a study of cytomegalovirus exposure and HLA in healthy donors. Here immunoSEQ multiplex PCR was the method, and the copy in TCRdb shows in-frame clones only, minus some. The sample has 130,000 to 150,000 clones, and its top ten clones hold roughly 2.7%. Sample: PBMCs. Source of these receptors: a man aged 35 to 55 in good health and CMV-seronegative. The CDR3 runs from the conserved cysteine through the conserved F or W. D genes are given only for firm matches.

TRBV7-2	NA	TRBJ1-1	CASSLARGAFF	TGTGCCAGCAGCTTAGCTCGGGGGGCTTTCTTT
TRBV7-2	TRBD1	TRBJ2-7	CASRRPGASGGYEQYF	TGTGCCAGCAGGAGGCCCGGGGCCTCAGGGGGTTACGAGCAGTACTTC
TRBV9	NA	TRBJ2-1	CASSVGGQLYNEQFF	TGTGCCAGCAGCGTGGGCGGACAACTCTACAATGAGCAGTTCTTC
TRBV13	TRBD2	TRBJ2-2	CASSLPRRGGNGELFF	TGTGCCAGCAGCCTCCCGCGGCGGGGGGGCAACGGGGAGCTGTTTTTT
TRBV6-5	TRBD1	TRBJ1-5	CASAGTGDQPQHF	TGTGCCAGCGCCGGGACAGGGGATCAGCCCCAGCATTTT
TRBV4-1	NA	TRBJ2-5	CASSPGLDRETQYF	TGCGCCAGCAGCCCCGGACTCGACCGAGAGACCCAGTACTTC
TRBV28	TRBD1	TRBJ2-7	CASSPRQGPAGEQYF	TGTGCCAGCAGTCCCCGACAGGGGCCCGCTGGCGAGCAGTACTTC
TRBV6-1	TRBD1	TRBJ2-5	CASIGQGYEETQYF	TGTGCCAGCATCGGACAGGGGTATGAAGAGACCCAGTACTTC
TRBV5-6	TRBD1	TRBJ2-1	CASSLAVTGGWGEQFF	TGTGCCAGCAGCTTGGCCGTGACAGGGGGTTGGGGTGAGCAGTTCTTC
TRBV20-1	NA	TRBJ1-1	CSALQRTEAFF	TGCAGTGCTCTTCAACGGACTGAAGCTTTCTTT
TRBV13	TRBD1	TRBJ2-1	CASTRDSSYNEQFF	TGTGCCAGCACCAGGGACAGCTCCTACAATGAGCAGTTCTTC
TRBV9	TRBD1	TRBJ1-3	CASSSKGGTGSGNTIYF	TGTGCCAGCAGCTCAAAGGGCGGGACAGGGAGTGGAAACACCATATATTTT
TRBV7-2	NA	TRBJ1-4	CASSRDSNNEKLFF	TGTGCCAGCAGCCGTGACAGTAACAATGAAAAACTGTTTTTT